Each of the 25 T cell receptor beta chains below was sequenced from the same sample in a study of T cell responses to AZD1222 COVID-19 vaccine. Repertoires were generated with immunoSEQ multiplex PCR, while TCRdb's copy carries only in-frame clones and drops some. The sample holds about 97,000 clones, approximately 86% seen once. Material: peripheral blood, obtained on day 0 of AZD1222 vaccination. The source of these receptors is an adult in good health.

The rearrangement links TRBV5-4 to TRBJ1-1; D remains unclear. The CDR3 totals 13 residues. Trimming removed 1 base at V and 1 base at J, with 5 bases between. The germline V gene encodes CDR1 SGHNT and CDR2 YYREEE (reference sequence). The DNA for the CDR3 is TGTGCCAGCAGCTTGAACAGGAACACTGAAGCTTTCTTT. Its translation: CASSLNRNTEAFF. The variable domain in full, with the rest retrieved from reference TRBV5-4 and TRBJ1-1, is ETGVTQSPTHLIKTRGQQVTLRCSSQSGHNTVSWYQQALGQGPQFIFQYYREEENGRGNFPPRFSGLQFPNYSSELNVNALELDDSALYLCASSLNRNTEAFFGQGTRLTVV.

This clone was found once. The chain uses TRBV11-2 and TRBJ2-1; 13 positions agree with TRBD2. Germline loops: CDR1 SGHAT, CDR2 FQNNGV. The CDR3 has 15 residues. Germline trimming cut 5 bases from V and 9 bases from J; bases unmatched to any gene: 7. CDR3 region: CASSSGLAGAPEQFF. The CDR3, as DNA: TGTGCCAGCAGCAGCGGACTAGCGGGAGCCCCTGAGCAGTTCTTC.

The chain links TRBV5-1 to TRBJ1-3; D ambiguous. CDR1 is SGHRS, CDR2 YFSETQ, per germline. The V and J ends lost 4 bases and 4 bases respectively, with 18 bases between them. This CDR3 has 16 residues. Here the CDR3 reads CASSPGISLVGNTIYF. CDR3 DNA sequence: TGCGCCAGCAGCCCCGGGATAAGTTTGGTCGGAAACACCATATATTTT. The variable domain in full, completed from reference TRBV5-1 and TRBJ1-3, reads KAGVTQTPRYLIKTRGQQVTLSCSPISGHRSVSWYQQTPGQGLQFLFEYFSETQRNKGNFPGRFSGRQFSNSRSEMNVSTLELGDSALYLCASSPGISLVGNTIYFGEGSWLTVV.

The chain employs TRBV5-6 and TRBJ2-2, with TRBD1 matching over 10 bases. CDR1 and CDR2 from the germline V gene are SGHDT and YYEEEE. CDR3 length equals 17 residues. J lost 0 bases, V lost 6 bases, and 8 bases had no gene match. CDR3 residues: CASTPGTGVSNTGELFF. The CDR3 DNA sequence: TGTGCCAGCACTCCCGGGACAGGGGTCTCGAACACCGGGGAGCTGTTTTTT.

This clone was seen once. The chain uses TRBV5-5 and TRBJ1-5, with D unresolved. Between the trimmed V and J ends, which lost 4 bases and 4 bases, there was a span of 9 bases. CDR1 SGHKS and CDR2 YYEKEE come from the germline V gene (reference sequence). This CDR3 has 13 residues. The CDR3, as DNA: TGTGCCAGCAGCGGCGGTGATAATCAGCCCCAGCATTTT. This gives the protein CASSGGDNQPQHF.

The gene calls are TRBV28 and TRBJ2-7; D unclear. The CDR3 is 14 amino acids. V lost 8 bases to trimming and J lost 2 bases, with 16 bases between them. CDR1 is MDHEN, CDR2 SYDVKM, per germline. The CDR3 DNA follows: TGTGCCAGCGCCGTGGTGGGATCTACCTACGAGCAGTACTTC. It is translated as CASAVVGSTYEQYF.

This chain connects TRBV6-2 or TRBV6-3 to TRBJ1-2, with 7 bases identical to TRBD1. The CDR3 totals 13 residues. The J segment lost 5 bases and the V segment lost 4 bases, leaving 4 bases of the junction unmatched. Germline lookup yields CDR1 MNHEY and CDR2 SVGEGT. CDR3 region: CASSSQGVYGYTF. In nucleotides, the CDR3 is TGTGCCAGCAGTTCGCAGGGGGTGTATGGCTACACCTTC.

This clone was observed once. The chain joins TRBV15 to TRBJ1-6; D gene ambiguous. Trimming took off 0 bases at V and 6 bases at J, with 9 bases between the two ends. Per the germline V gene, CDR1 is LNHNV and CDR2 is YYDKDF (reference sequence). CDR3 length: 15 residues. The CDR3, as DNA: TGTGCCACCAGCAGAGATGGGCCGACTAATTCACCCCTCCACTTT. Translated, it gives CATSRDGPTNSPLHF.

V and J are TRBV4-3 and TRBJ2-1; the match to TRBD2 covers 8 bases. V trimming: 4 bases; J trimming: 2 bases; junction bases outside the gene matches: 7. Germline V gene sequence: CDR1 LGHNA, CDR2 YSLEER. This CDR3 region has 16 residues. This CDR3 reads CASSRQLAEPYNEQFF. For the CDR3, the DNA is TGCGCCAGCAGCCGGCAACTAGCGGAGCCCTACAATGAGCAGTTCTTC.

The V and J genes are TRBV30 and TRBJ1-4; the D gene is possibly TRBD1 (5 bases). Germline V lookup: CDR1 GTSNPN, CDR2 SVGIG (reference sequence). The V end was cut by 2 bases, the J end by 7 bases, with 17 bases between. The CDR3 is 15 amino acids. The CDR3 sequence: CAWSPVGGSGEKLFF. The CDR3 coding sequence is TGTGCCTGGAGTCCCGTCGGGGGGTCGGGTGAAAAACTGTTTTTT.

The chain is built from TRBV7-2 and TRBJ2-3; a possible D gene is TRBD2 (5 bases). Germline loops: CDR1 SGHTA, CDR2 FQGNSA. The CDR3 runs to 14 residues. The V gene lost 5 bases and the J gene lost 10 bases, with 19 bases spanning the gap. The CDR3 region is CASSRTGFQAAQYF. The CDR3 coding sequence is TGTGCCAGCAGCCGTACCGGGTTTCAAGCGGCGCAGTATTTT.

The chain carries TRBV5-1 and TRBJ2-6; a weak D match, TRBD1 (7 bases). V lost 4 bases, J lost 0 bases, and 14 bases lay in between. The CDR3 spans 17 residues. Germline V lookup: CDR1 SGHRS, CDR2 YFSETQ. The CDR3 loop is CASSGGTDLSGANVLTF. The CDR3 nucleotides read TGCGCCAGCAGCGGAGGGACAGACCTCTCTGGGGCCAACGTCCTGACTTTC.

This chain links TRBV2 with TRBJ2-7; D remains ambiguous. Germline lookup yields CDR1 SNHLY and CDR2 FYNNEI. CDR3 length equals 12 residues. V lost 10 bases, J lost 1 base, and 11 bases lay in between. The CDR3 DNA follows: TGTGCCACCGGAAGGTTATCCTACGAGCAGTACTTC. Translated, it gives CATGRLSYEQYF.

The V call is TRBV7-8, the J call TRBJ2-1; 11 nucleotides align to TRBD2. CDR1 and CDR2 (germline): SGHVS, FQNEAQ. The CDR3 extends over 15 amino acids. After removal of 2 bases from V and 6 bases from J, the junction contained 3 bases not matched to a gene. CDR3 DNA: TGTGCCAGCAGCTTATCTCTAGCGGGAGGCAATGAGCAGTTCTTC. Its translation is CASSLSLAGGNEQFF.

The CDR3 protein is CASSPLQVNTEAFF. Here the CDR3 DNA reads TGTGCCAGCTCACCACTGCAGGTGAACACTGAAGCTTTCTTT. The J gene is TRBJ1-1, the V gene TRBV18; unclear D gene. This CDR3 is built from 14 residues. V lost 1 base to trimming and J lost 0 bases, with 6 bases between them. Per the germline V gene, CDR1 is KGHSH and CDR2 is LQKENI.

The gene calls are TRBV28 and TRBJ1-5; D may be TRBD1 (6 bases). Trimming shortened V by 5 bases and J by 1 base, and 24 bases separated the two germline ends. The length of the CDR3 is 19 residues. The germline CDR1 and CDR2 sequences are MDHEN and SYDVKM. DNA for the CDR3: TGTGCCAGCAGTGTACACAGGGTTACCAGGGTTGTGAGCAATCAGCCCCAGCATTTT. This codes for CASSVHRVTRVVSNQPQHF.

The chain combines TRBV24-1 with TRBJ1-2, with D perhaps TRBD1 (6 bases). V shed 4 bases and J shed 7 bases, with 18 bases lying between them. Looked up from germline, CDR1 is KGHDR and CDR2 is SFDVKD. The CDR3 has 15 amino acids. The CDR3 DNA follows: TGTGCCACCAGTGAGGGGGGCAGGGGAAGCCTTGGCTACACCTTC. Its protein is CATSEGGRGSLGYTF.

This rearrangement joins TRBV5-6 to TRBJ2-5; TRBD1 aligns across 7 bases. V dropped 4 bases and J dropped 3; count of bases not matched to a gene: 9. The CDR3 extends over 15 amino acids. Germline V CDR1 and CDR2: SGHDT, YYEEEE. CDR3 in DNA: TGTGCCAGCAGCCGGCCGGGACAGCTAAAAGAGACCCAGTACTTC. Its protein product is CASSRPGQLKETQYF.

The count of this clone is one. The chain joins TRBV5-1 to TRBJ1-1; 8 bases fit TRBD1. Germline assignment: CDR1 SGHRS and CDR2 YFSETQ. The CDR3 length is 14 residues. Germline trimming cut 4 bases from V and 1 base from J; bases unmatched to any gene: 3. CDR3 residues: CASSPDRGNTEAFF. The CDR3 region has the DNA TGCGCCAGCAGCCCAGACAGGGGGAACACTGAAGCTTTCTTT.

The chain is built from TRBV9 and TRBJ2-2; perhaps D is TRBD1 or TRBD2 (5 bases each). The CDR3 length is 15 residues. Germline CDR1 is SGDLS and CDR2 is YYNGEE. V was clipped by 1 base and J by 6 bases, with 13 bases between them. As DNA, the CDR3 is TGTGCCAGCAGCGTAACTGTGGGGGTGGCCGGGGAGCTGTTTTTT. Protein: CASSVTVGVAGELFF.

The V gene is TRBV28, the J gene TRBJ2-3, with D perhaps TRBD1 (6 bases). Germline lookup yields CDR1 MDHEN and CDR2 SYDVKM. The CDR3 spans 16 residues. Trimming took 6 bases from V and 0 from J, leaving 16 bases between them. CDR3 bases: TGTGCCAGCAGCACCTACGACAGGTCTAGCACAGATACGCAGTATTTT. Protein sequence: CASSTYDRSSTDTQYF.

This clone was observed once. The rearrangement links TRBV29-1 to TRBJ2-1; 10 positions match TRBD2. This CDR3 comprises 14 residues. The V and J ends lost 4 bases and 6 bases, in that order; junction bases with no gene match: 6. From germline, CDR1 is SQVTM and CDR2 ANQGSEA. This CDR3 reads CSVVGLAGANEQFF. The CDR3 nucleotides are TGCAGCGTTGTGGGTCTAGCGGGGGCCAATGAGCAGTTCTTC.

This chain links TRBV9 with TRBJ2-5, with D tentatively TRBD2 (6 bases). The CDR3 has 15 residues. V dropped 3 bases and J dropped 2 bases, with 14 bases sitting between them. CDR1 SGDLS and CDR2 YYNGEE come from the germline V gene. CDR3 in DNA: TGTGCCAGCAGCGCGCGAACCGGGGGACAAGAGACCCAGTACTTC. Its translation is CASSARTGGQETQYF. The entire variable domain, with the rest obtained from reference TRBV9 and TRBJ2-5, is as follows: DSGVTQTPKHLITATGQRVTLRCSPRSGDLSVYWYQQSLDQGLQFLIQYYNGEERAKGNILERFSAQQFPDLHSELNLSSLELGDSALYFCASSARTGGQETQYFGPGTRLLVL.

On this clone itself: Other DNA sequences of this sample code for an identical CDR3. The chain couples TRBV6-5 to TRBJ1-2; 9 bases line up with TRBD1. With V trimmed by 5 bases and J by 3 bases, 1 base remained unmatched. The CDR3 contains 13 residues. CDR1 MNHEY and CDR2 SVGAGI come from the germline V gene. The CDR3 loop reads CASSRTGDYGYTF. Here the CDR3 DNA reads TGTGCCAGCAGTAGGACAGGGGACTATGGCTACACCTTC.

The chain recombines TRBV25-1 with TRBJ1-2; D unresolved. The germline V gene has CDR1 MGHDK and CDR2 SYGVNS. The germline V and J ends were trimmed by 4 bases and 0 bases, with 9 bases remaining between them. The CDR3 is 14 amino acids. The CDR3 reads CASSGGLPNYGYTF. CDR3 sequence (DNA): TGTGCCAGCAGTGGAGGACTGCCTAACTATGGCTACACCTTC.